A single sample is the source of the 6 T cell receptor beta chains below, sequenced in a study of T cells in women clearing cervical HPV infection. Assay used: immunoSEQ multiplex PCR; TCRdb lists only in-frame clones, some missing. The sample includes around 31,000 clones. What was sequenced was blood buffy coat. These receptors all stem from a woman between 18 and 69 years old with a cervical HPV16 infection that either progressed to CIN3+ or cleared (not recorded which).

Notes on this clone: The read terminates 3 residues ahead of where the CDR3 ends, so the germline J gene completes it. J is TRBJ1-5 and V is TRBV20-1; D not resolved. V was shortened by 2 bases and J by 7 bases, with 9 bases between the two germline ends. Looked up from germline, CDR1 is DFQATT and CDR2 is SNEGSKA (reference sequence). CDR3 length: 12 residues. The CDR3 loop is CSARRSGQPQHF. The DNA read from the CDR3 is TGCAGTGCTAGACGATCAGGCCAGCCC.

Regarding this clone: The CDR3 goes on 3 residues after the read ends, and that part is filled in from the germline J gene. The rearrangement uses TRBV18 and TRBJ1-2; D gene uncertain. CDR3 length: 13 amino acids. Per germline, CDR1 KGHSH and CDR2 LQKENI. CDR3 in amino acids: CASSPSNFYDYTF. The covered CDR3 bases are TGTGCCAGCTCACCCTCCAATTTCTACGAC.

Details on this clone: A read error may produce the germline difference seen at one junction end. The read is 3 residues too short to cover the CDR3 end, so that end is filled in from the germline J gene. The same CDR3 is also encoded by other DNA sequences in this sample. This sequence joins TRBV7-9 and TRBJ2-5; D is perhaps TRBD2 (6 bases). Per the germline V gene, CDR1 is SEHNR and CDR2 is FQNEAQ (reference sequence). The CDR3 runs to 15 residues. CDR3 bases read: TGTGCTAGCAGCTCTAGCCGGGACTACCAAGAGACC. It encodes CASSSSRDYQET. The CDR3 in full is CASSSSRDYQETQYF.

As regards this clone: Read coverage stops 3 residues before the CDR3 terminus; the germline J gene supplies the remainder. The chain joins TRBV5-1 to TRBJ2-2, with 9 bases matching TRBD2. With V trimmed by 4 bases and J by 7 bases, 8 bases remained unmatched. Germline lookup yields CDR1 SGHRS and CDR2 YFSETQ. The CDR3 is 15 residues long. The sequenced CDR3 bases are TGCGCCAGCAGCGCCGGGACTAGCAGTGTCGGGGAG. It is translated as CASSAGTSSVGE. The entire CDR3 sequence reads CASSAGTSSVGELFF.

For this clone: The read stops 3 residues short of the end of the CDR3; the missing end is completed from the germline J gene. The rearrangement links TRBV18 to TRBJ2-1; tentative D call: TRBD2 (6 bases). CDR1 KGHSH and CDR2 LQKENI come from the germline V gene. The V end lost 3 bases, the J end lost 3 bases, and 12 bases lay between the germline ends. The CDR3 loop spans 15 amino acids. The CDR3 DNA, read in part, is TGTGCCAGCTCACCGGGACTTCGGGGCTACAATGAG. Protein sequence: CASSPGLRGYNE. The entire CDR3 reads CASSPGLRGYNEQFF.

Measured by frequency, this clone is medium-sized. Read coverage stops 3 residues before the CDR3 terminus; the germline J gene supplies the remainder. The rearrangement links TRBV9 to TRBJ2-3; possible D gene TRBD2, 7 bases. CDR3 size: 16 residues. Germline V gene lookup returns CDR1 SGDLS and CDR2 YYNGEE. V dropped 0 bases and J dropped 4 bases, with 15 bases sitting between them. Incomplete CDR3 DNA: TGTGCCAGCAGCGTAGAGGGGGGGGGCGGTGCAGATACG. Amino acids: CASSVEGGGGADT. The full-length CDR3 reads as CASSVEGGGGADTQYF.